Following are 21 T cell receptor beta chains from one sample sequenced in a study of metastatic and nonmetastatic thyroid tumors. TCRdb ran MiXCR on the PCR reads. The profile shows 50,000 or so clones, less than 25% of them singletons. No treatment had been given to any patient before thyroid surgery. Sample: blood. The source of these receptors is a male donor with papillary thyroid cancer or a benign thyroid nodule (not recorded which). Some clones in this sample may be carry-over from other donors' samples.

This clone was observed many times. V and J are TRBV3-1 and TRBJ1-5; D uncertain. This CDR3 contains 14 residues. Germline CDR1 and CDR2: LGHDT and YNNKEL (reference sequence). V was pared by 3 bases and J by 1 base, with 7 bases between. This CDR3 is CASSQDASNQPQHF. Here the CDR3 DNA reads TGTGCCAGCAGCCAGGACGCAAGCAATCAGCCCCAGCATTTT. Drawing the rest from reference TRBV3-1 and TRBJ1-5, the complete variable domain is DTAVSQTPKYLVTQMGNDKSIKCEQNLGHDTMYWYKQDSKKFLKIMFSYNNKELIINETVPNRFSPKSPDKAHLNLHINSLELGDSAVYFCASSQDASNQPQHFGDGTRLSIL.

This clone occurred many times. The sample holds other DNA sequences that translate to the same CDR3. The V gene is TRBV12-3 or TRBV12-4, the J gene TRBJ2-7; D is unclear. Trimming stripped 1 base from V and 2 bases from J, with 12 bases between. The CDR3 consists of 15 residues. The CDR3 DNA reads TGTGCCAGCAGTTTAGGCGGAGCCACCACCTACGAGCAGTACTTC. It specifies CASSLGGATTYEQYF.

This clone has a count of ten or more. This chain joins TRBV24-1 and TRBJ1-5; D call uncertain. V lost 4 bases, J lost 3 bases, and 6 bases lay in between. The germline gives CDR1 KGHDR, CDR2 SFDVKD. The CDR3 consists of 13 residues. The CDR3 DNA reads TGTGCCACCAGTGACACACTCAATCAGCCCCAGCATTTT. It codes for CATSDTLNQPQHF.

This clone was picked up many times. The CDR3 DNA sequence: TGTGCCAGCAGCTTGGCCCCCAGGGTGGCTGACAATGAGCAGTTCTTC. Its protein is CASSLAPRVADNEQFF. J is TRBJ2-1 and V is TRBV5-6; maybe TRBD1 (5 bases). CDR1 is SGHDT, CDR2 YYEEEE, per germline. Trimming pared 0 bases from V and 5 bases from J, leaving 15 bases between. This CDR3 is built from 16 residues.

There are a few counts of this clone. The chain carries TRBV4-1 and TRBJ2-3; TRBD1 agrees at 8 bases. In germline, CDR1 is MGHRA, CDR2 YSYEKL. V trimming: 2 bases; J trimming: 5 bases; junction bases outside the gene matches: 9. The length of the CDR3 is 16 residues. CDR3 nucleotides: TGCGCCAGCAGCCAATGGACAGGGTCTGAGGGAGATACGCAGTATTTT. This gives the protein CASSQWTGSEGDTQYF.

There are many counts of this clone. The chain couples TRBV9 to TRBJ2-2; TRBD1 might be the D (6 bases). V lost 0 bases and J 3 bases, leaving 12 bases between the germline ends. The CDR3 is 16 amino acids. Per germline, CDR1 SGDLS and CDR2 YYNGEE. CDR3 sequence: CASSVVTGRDTGELFF. As DNA, the CDR3 is TGTGCCAGCAGCGTAGTGACAGGACGTGACACCGGGGAGCTGTTTTTT.

This rearrangement joins TRBV18 to TRBJ1-2; the D is unclear. This CDR3 is built from 17 residues. Germline CDR1 KGHSH, CDR2 LQKENI. V was pared by 4 bases and J by 3 bases, with 21 bases between. The CDR3 nucleotides are TGTGCCAGCTCACTGAGGAGTAGGCCAGCCTCTTACTATGGCTACACCTTC. As protein: CASSLRSRPASYYGYTF.

The V and J genes are TRBV20-1 and TRBJ1-5; no reliable D call. This CDR3 has 14 amino acids. V was pared by 2 bases and J by 7 bases, with 15 bases between. Germline loops: CDR1 DFQATT, CDR2 SNEGSKA (reference sequence). CDR3 DNA sequence: TGCAGTGCTAGAATGGAGGGTCGTCTGCAGCCCCAGCATTTT. This codes for CSARMEGRLQPQHF.

J is TRBJ1-1 and V is TRBV20-1; D is unresolved. CDR3 length: 12 amino acids. Germline assignment: CDR1 DFQATT and CDR2 SNEGSKA (reference sequence). Trimming pared 3 bases from V and 1 base from J, leaving 6 bases between. The CDR3 here is CSASVGNTEAFF. The CDR3 DNA sequence: TGCAGTGCTAGCGTAGGGAACACTGAAGCTTTCTTT.

This clone was observed at least ten times. Here the CDR3 reads CASSLWGATLRDEQFF. The CDR3 coding sequence is TGTGCCAGCAGCTTGTGGGGGGCGACCCTAAGGGATGAGCAGTTCTTC. J is TRBJ2-1 and V is TRBV7-9; D may correspond to TRBD1 or TRBD2 (6 bases each). Germline V lookup: CDR1 SEHNR, CDR2 FQNEAQ (reference sequence). The CDR3 extends over 16 amino acids. The V gene lost 3 bases and the J gene lost 8 bases, with 20 bases spanning the gap.

The J gene is TRBJ1-6, the V gene TRBV5-1, with 8 positions matching TRBD1. The CDR3 length is 14 residues. The V gene end was trimmed by 4 bases and the J gene end by 18 bases; junction bases not matched to a gene: 15. Germline V gives CDR1 SGHRS, CDR2 YFSETQ. CDR3 sequence (DNA): TGCGCCAGCAGCACAGGACAGGGTTTTTCACACCACCACTTT. It yields the protein CASSTGQGFSHHHF. Full variable domain (remainder filled in from reference TRBV5-1 and TRBJ1-6): KAGVTQTPRYLIKTRGQQVTLSCSPISGHRSVSWYQQTPGQGLQFLFEYFSETQRNKGNFPGRFSGRQFSNSRSEMNVSTLELGDSALYLCASSTGQGFSHHHFGNGTRLTVT.

Ten or more counts support this clone. CDR3 region: CASSLWTGGPPSSGKLFF. CDR3 bases: TGTGCCAGCAGCTTATGGACAGGGGGTCCCCCGTCTAGCGGAAAACTGTTTTTT. This chain joins TRBV5-5 and TRBJ1-4; 10 bases align to TRBD1. Germline assignment: CDR1 SGHKS and CDR2 YYEKEE (reference sequence). The CDR3 contains 18 residues. The junction had 17 bases not matched to a gene; V was cut back by 2 bases and J by 10 bases. The full variable domain, with the rest looked up from reference TRBV5-5 and TRBJ1-4, is DAGVTQSPTHLIKTRGQQVTLRCSPISGHKSVSWYQQVLGQGPQFIFQYYEKEERGRGNFPDRFSARQFPNYSSELNVNALLLGDSALYLCASSLWTGGPPSSGKLFFGSGTQLSVL.

The chain couples TRBV5-1 to TRBJ2-7; 10 bases are a match to TRBD2. This CDR3 contains 16 residues. In germline, CDR1 is SGHRS, CDR2 YFSETQ. With V trimmed by 4 bases and J by 4 bases, 11 bases remained unmatched. CDR3 amino acids: CASSPSSGRSTYEQYF. The CDR3 coding sequence is TGCGCCAGCAGCCCTAGTAGCGGGAGGTCCACGTACGAGCAGTACTTC. The variable domain in full, completed from reference TRBV5-1 and TRBJ2-7, reads KAGVTQTPRYLIKTRGQQVTLSCSPISGHRSVSWYQQTPGQGLQFLFEYFSETQRNKGNFPGRFSGRQFSNSRSEMNVSTLELGDSALYLCASSPSSGRSTYEQYFGPGTRLTVT.

This clone has ten or more counts. The J gene is TRBJ2-7, the V gene TRBV6-1, with D perhaps matching TRBD1 or TRBD2 (5 bases each). The CDR3 has 13 residues. Trimming stripped 3 bases from V and 9 bases from J, with 15 bases between. Germline V gene lookup returns CDR1 MNHNS and CDR2 SASEGT. CDR3 loop: CASSDWQGVLQYF. For the CDR3, the DNA is TGTGCCAGCAGTGACTGGCAGGGAGTGTTGCAGTACTTC.

Regarding this clone: Other DNA variants within this sample encode the same CDR3. The J gene is TRBJ2-6, the V gene TRBV20-1, with D tentatively TRBD1 or TRBD2 (6 bases each). The CDR3 covers 17 residues. V lost 3 bases, J lost 4 bases, and 19 bases lay in between. The germline gives CDR1 DFQATT, CDR2 SNEGSKA (reference sequence). The CDR3 sequence: CSASLQGLGDGANVLTF. Written as DNA, the CDR3 is TGCAGTGCTAGTTTACAGGGACTTGGGGACGGGGCCAACGTCCTGACTTTC.

The chain carries TRBV12-3 or TRBV12-4 and TRBJ1-2; D remains ambiguous. V was trimmed by 0 bases and J by 2 bases, leaving 7 bases between them. CDR3 length equals 14 residues. The CDR3 DNA reads TGTGCCAGCAGTTTAGCACAAGCAAACTATGGCTACACCTTC. It encodes CASSLAQANYGYTF.

Many counts were recorded for this clone. This chain joins TRBV6-1 and TRBJ2-7, with D possibly TRBD1 on 5 matching bases. V lost 6 bases and J 4 bases, leaving 7 bases between the germline ends. Looked up from germline, CDR1 is MNHNS and CDR2 is SASEGT. CDR3 size: 11 residues. The CDR3 DNA follows: TGTGCCAGCAGCAGGGTTTACGAGCAGTACTTC. Translation: CASSRVYEQYF.

As for this clone: This sequence may be a read error, since a much larger clone differs from it by one base. The V call is TRBV27, the J call TRBJ2-2, with TRBD2 as a possible D gene (6 bases). The germline V gene has CDR1 MNHEY and CDR2 SMNVEV (reference sequence). The CDR3 spans 11 residues. DNA for the CDR3: TGTGCCAGCATGAAGTCCGGGGGGCTGTTTTTT. Its protein product is CASMKSGGLFF.

The V and J genes are TRBV7-3 and TRBJ1-2; 9 positions agree with TRBD1. This CDR3 contains 15 residues. Looked up from germline, CDR1 is SGHTA and CDR2 is FQGTGA. J gave up 4 bases and V 5 bases, and 8 bases lay outside the gene matches. The CDR3, as DNA: TGTGCCAGCAGCCCCCTGGTGGGACAGGGCTATGGCTACACCTTC. It is translated as CASSPLVGQGYGYTF.

This clone was observed at least ten times. This could be a read error, since a much larger clone is one nucleotide away. Other DNA sequences from this sample encode an identical CDR3 as well. The chain couples TRBV4-2 to TRBJ1-5; D unresolved. Germline CDR1 LGHNA, CDR2 YNFKEQ. CDR3 size: 13 residues. The CDR3 DNA follows: TGTGCCAGCAGCCAAGATTACTCTCAGCCCCAGCACTTT. Its protein is CASSQDYSQPQHF.

This clone has more than one count but fewer than ten. This chain uses TRBV6-5 with TRBJ2-2; the D is unclear. Germline CDR1 reads MNHEY; CDR2 reads SVGAGI. The V end was cut by 2 bases, the J end by 3 bases, with 13 bases between. The length of the CDR3 is 16 residues. CDR3 coding DNA: TGTGCCAGCAGTTACGGGGTGACGCTACACACCGGGGAGCTGTTTTTT. Its translation is CASSYGVTLHTGELFF.